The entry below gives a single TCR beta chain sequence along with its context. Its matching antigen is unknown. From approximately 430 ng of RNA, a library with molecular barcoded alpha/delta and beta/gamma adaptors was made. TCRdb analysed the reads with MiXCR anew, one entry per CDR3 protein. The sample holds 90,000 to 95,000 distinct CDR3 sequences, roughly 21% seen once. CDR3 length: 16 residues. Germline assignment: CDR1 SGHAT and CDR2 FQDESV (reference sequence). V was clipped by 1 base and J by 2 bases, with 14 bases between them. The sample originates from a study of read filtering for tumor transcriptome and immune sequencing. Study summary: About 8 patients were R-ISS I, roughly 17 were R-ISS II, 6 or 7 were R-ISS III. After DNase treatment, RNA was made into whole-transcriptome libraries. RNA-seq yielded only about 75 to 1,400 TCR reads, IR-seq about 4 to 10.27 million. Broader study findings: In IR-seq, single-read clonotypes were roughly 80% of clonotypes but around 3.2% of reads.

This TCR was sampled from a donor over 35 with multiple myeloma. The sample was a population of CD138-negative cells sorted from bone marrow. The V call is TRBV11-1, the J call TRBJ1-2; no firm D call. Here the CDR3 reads CASSLDGPPYNYGYTF. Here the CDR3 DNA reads TGTGCCAGCAGCTTAGACGGGCCTCCCTACAACTATGGCTACACCTTC.